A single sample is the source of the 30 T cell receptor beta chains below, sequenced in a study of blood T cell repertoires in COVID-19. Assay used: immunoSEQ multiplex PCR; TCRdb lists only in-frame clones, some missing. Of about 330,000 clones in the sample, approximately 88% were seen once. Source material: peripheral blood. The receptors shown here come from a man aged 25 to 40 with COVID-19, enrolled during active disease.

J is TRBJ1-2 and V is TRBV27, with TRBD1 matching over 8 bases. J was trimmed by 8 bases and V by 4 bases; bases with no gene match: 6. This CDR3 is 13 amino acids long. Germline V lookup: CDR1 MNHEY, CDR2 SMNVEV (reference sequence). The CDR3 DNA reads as TGTGCCAGCAGTTCCCGACAGGGGCAGGGCTACACCTTC. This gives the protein CASSSRQGQGYTF.

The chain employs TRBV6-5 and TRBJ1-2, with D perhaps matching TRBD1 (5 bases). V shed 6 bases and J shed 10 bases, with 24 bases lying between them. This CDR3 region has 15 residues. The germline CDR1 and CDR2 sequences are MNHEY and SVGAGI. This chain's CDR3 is CASSKRGALGLLYTF. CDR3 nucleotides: TGTGCCAGCAGCAAAAGGGGTGCCTTAGGGTTGCTCTACACCTTC.

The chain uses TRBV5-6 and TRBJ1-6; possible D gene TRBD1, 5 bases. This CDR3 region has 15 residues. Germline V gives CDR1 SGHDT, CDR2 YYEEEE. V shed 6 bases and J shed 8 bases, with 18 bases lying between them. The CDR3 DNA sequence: TGTGCCAGCAAGAGGCAGGGAAGGTATGATTCACCCCTCCACTTT. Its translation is CASKRQGRYDSPLHF.

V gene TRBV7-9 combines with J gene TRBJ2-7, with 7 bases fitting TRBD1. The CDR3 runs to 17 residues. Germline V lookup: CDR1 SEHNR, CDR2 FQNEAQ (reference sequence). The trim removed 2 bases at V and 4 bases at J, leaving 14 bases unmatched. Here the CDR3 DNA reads TGTGCCAGCAGCTTAACGAAACCGGGACAGAGGGAATACGAGCAGTACTTC. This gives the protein CASSLTKPGQREYEQYF.

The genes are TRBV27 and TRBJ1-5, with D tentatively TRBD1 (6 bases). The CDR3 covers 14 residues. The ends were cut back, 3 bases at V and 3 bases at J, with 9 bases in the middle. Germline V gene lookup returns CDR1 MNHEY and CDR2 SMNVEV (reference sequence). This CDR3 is CASSLVGANQPQHF. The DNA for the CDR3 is TGTGCCAGCAGTTTGGTGGGGGCCAATCAGCCCCAGCATTTT.

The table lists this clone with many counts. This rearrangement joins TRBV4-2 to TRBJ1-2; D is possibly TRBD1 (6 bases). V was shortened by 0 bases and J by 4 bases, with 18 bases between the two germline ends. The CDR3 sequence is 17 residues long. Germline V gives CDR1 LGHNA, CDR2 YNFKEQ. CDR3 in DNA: TGTGCCAGCAGCCAAGACTATCTGGCAGGGGCATCCTATGGCTACACCTTC. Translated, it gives CASSQDYLAGASYGYTF.

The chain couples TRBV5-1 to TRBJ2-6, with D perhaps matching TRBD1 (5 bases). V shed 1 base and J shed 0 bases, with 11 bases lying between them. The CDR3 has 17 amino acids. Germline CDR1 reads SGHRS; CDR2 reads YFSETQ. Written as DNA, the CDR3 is TGCGCCAGCAGCTTGTTTCAGGGCTTCTCTGGGGCCAACGTCCTGACTTTC. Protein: CASSLFQGFSGANVLTF. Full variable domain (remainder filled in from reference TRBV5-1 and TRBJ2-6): KAGVTQTPRYLIKTRGQQVTLSCSPISGHRSVSWYQQTPGQGLQFLFEYFSETQRNKGNFPGRFSGRQFSNSRSEMNVSTLELGDSALYLCASSLFQGFSGANVLTFGAGSRLTVL.

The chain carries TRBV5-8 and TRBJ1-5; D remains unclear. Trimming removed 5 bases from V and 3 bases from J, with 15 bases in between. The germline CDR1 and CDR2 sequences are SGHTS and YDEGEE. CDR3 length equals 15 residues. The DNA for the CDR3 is TGTGCCAGCAGACTTCGGACTGACTTCAATCAGCCCCAGCATTTT. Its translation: CASRLRTDFNQPQHF.

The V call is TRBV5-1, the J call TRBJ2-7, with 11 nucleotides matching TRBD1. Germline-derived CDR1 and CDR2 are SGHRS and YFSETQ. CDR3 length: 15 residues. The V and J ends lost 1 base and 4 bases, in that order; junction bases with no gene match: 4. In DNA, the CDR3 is TGCGCCAGCAGCTTGCCAGGGACAGGGGGGTACGAGCAGTACTTC. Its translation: CASSLPGTGGYEQYF.

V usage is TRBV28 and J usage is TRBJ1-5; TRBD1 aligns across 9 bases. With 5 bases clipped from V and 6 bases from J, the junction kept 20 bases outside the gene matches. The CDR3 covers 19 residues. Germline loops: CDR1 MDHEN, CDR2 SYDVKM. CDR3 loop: CASSPAPGQGFEGGQPQHF. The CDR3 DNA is TGTGCCAGCAGTCCAGCCCCGGGACAGGGTTTCGAAGGGGGTCAGCCCCAGCATTTT.

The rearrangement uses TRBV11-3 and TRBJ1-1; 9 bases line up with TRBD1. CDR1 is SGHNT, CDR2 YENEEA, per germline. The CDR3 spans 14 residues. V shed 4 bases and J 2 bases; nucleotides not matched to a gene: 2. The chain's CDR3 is CASSSGQGNTEAFF. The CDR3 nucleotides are TGTGCCAGCAGCTCGGGACAGGGAAACACTGAAGCTTTCTTT.

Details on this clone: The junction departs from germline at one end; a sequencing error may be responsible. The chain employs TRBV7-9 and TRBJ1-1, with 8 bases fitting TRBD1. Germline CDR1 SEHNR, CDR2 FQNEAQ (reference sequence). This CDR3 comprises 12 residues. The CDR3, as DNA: TGTGCCAGCAGCCCAAGCGGGACAGGCGATTCCTTT. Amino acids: CASSPSGTGDSF.

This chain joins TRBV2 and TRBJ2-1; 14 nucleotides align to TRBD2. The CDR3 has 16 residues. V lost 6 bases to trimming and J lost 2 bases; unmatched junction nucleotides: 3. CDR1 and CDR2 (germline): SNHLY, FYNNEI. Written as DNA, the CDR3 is TGTGCCAGCAGAGGGGGACTAGCGGGAGCCTACAATGAGCAGTTCTTC. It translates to CASRGGLAGAYNEQFF.

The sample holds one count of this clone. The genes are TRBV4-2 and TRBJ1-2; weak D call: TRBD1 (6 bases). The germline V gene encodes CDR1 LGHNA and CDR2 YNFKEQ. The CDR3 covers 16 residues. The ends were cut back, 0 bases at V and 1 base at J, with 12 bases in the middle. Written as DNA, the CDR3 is TGTGCCAGCAGCCAAGATATGGGCAGGGGTAACTATGGCTACACCTTC. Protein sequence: CASSQDMGRGNYGYTF.

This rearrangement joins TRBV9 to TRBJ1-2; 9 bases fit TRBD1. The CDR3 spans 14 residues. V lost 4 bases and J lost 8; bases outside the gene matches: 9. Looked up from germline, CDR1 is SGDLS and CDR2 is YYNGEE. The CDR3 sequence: CASSRITGGNGYTF. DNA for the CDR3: TGTGCCAGCAGCCGAATCACAGGGGGCAACGGCTACACCTTC.

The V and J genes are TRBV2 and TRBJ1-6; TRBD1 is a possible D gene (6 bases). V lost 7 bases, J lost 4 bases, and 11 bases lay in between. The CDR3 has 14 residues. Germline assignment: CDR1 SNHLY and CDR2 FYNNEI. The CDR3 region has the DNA TGTGCCAGCAACCCGGACAGTTATAATTCACCCCTCCACTTT. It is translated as CASNPDSYNSPLHF.

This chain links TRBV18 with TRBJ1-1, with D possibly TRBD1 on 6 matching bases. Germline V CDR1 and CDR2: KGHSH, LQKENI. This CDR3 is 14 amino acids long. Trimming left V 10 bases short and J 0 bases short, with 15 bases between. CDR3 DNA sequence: TGTGCCACAGCGGAACAGGGATTGAACACTGAAGCTTTCTTT. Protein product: CATAEQGLNTEAFF.

This CDR3 reads CASSLDLRTVEDQDTQYF. The CDR3 nucleotides are TGTGCCAGCAGCTTAGATCTTCGGACAGTCGAGGATCAAGATACGCAGTATTTT. The chain joins TRBV11-2 to TRBJ2-3; the D gene is possibly TRBD1 (6 bases). This CDR3 region has 18 residues. CDR1 is SGHAT and CDR2 is FQNNGV in the germline V gene. V was pared by 0 bases and J by 5 bases, with 21 bases between.

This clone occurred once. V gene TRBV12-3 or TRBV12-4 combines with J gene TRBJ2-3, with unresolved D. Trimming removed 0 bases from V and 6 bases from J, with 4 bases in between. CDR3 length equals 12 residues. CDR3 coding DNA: TGTGCCAGCAGTTTAGCGCGCGATACGCAGTATTTT. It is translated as CASSLARDTQYF.

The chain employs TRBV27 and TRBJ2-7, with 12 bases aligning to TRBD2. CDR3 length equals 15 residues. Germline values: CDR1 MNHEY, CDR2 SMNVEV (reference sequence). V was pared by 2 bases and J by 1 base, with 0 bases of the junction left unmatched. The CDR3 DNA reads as TGTGCCAGCAGTTTAGGACTAGCGGGATCCTACGAGCAGTACTTC. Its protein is CASSLGLAGSYEQYF.

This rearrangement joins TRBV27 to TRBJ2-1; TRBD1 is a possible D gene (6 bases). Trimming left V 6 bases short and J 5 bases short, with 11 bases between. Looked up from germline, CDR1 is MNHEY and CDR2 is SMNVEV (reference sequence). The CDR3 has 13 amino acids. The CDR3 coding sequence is TGTGCCAGCAGCAGGGGTACGGACAATGAGCAGTTCTTC. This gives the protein CASSRGTDNEQFF.

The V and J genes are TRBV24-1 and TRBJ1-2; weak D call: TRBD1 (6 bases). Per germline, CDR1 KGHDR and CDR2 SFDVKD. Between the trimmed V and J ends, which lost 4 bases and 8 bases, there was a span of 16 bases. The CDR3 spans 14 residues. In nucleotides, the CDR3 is TGTGCCACCAGTGAAAGGCCTACAGGGATCGGCTACACCTTC. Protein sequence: CATSERPTGIGYTF.

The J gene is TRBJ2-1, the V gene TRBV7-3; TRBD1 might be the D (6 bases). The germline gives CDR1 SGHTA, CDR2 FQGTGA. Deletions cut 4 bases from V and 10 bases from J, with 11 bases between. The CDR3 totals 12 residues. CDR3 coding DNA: TGTGCCAGCAGCTCAAGGCAGGGGGAGCAGTTCTTC. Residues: CASSSRQGEQFF.

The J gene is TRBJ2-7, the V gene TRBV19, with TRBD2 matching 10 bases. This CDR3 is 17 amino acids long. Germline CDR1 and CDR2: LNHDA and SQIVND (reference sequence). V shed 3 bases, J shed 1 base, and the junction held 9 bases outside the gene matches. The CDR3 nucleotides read TGTGCCAGTAGTATTTTGCCTAGCGGGGGCCGATCCTACGAGCAGTACTTC. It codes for CASSILPSGGRSYEQYF.

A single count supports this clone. This chain's CDR3 is CASSPQRQGLTEAFF. CDR3 sequence (DNA): TGTGCCAGCAGCCCCCAACGGCAGGGACTTACTGAAGCTTTCTTT. The chain joins TRBV5-4 to TRBJ1-1; tentatively, D is TRBD1 (5 bases). The CDR3 sequence is 15 residues long. Germline CDR1 reads SGHNT; CDR2 reads YYREEE (reference sequence). V was pared by 4 bases and J by 5 bases, with 18 bases between.

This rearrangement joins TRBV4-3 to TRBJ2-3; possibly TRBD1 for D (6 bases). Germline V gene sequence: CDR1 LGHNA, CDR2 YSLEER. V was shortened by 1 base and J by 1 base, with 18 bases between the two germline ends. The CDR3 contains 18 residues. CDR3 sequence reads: CASSQVVLQGYGTDTQYF. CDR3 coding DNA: TGCGCCAGCAGCCAAGTTGTACTCCAGGGGTATGGCACAGATACGCAGTATTTT.

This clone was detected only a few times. In DNA form, the CDR3 reads TGTGCCAGCAGCACCACGGGACAGGGAAACACCATATATTTT. Translated: CASSTTGQGNTIYF. The gene calls are TRBV7-2 and TRBJ1-3, with TRBD1 matching over 7 bases. Germline-derived CDR1 and CDR2 are SGHTA and FQGNSA. The CDR3 contains 14 residues. Losses at the gene ends were 5 bases for V and 4 bases for J; bases not matched to a gene: 5.

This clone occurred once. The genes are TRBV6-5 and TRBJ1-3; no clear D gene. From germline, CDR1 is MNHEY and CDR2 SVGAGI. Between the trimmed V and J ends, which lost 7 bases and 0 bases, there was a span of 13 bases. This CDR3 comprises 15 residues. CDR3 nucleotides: TGTGCCAGCACCGCGGGGATGTACTCTGGAAACACCATATATTTT. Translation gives CASTAGMYSGNTIYF.

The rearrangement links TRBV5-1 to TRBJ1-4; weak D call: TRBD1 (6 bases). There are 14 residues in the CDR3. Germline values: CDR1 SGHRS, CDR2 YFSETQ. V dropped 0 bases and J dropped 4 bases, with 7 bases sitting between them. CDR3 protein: CASSLEDSNEKLFF. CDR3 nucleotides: TGCGCCAGCAGCTTGGAGGACAGTAATGAAAAACTGTTTTTT. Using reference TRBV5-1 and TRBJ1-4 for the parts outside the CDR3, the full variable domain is KAGVTQTPRYLIKTRGQQVTLSCSPISGHRSVSWYQQTPGQGLQFLFEYFSETQRNKGNFPGRFSGRQFSNSRSEMNVSTLELGDSALYLCASSLEDSNEKLFFGSGTQLSVL.

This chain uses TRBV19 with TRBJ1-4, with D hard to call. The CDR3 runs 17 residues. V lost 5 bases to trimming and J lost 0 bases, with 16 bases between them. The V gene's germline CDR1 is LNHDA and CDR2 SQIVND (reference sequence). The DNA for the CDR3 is TGTGCCAGTAGTGAGGTCTCCTACCGAGCAACTAATGAAAAACTGTTTTTT. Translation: CASSEVSYRATNEKLFF.